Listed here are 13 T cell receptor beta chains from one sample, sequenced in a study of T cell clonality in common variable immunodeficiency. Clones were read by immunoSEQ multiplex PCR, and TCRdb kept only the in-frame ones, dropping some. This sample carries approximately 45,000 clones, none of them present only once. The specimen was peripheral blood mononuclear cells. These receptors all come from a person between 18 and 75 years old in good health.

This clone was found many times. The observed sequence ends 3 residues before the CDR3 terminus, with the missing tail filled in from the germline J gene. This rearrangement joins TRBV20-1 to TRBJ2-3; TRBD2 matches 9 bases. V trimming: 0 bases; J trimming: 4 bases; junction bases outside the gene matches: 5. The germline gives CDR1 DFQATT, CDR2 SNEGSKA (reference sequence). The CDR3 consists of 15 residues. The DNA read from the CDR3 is TGCAGTGCTAGAGATCGTAGCGGGGGACCAGATACG. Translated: CSARDRSGGPDT. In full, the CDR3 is CSARDRSGGPDTQYF.

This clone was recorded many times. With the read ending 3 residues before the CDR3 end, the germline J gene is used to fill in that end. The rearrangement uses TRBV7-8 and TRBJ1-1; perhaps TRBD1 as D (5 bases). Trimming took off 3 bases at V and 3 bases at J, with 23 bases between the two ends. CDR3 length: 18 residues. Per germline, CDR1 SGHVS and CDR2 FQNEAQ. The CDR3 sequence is CASSFGVSGVPTDTEAFF. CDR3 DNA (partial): TGTGCCAGCAGCTTCGGAGTTTCGGGGGTCCCAACAGACACTGAA. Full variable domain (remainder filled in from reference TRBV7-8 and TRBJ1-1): GAGVSQSPRYKVAKRGQDVALRCDPISGHVSLFWYQQALGQGPEFLTYFQNEAQLDKSGLPSDRFFAERPEGSVSTLKIQRTQQEDSAVYLCASSFGVSGVPTDTEAFFGQGTRLTVV.

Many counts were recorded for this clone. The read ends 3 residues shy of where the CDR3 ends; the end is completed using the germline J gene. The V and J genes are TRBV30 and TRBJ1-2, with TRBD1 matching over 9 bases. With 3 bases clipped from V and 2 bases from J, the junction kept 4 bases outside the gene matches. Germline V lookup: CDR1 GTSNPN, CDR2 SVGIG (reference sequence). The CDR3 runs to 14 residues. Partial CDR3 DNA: TGTGCCTGGAGAGGGACAGGGTACAACTATGGC. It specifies CAWRGTGYNYG. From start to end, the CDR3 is CAWRGTGYNYGYTF.

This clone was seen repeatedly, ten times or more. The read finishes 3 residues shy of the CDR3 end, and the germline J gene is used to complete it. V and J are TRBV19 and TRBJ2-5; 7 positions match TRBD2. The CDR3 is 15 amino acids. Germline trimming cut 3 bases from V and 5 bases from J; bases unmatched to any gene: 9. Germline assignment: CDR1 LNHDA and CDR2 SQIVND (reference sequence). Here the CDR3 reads CASSIPLAERETQYF. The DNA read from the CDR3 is TGTGCCAGTAGTATTCCCCTAGCGGAGAGGGAGACC.

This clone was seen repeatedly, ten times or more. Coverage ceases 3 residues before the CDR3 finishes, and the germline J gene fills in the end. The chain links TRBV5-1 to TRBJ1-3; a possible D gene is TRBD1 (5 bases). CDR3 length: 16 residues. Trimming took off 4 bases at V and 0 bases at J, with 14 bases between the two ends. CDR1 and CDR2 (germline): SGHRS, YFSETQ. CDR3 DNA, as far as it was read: TGCGCCAGCAGCACCGGGACGGGGGGCTCTGGAAACACC. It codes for CASSTGTGGSGNT. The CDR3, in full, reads CASSTGTGGSGNTIYF. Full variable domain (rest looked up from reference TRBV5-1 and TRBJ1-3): KAGVTQTPRYLIKTRGQQVTLSCSPISGHRSVSWYQQTPGQGLQFLFEYFSETQRNKGNFPGRFSGRQFSNSRSEMNVSTLELGDSALYLCASSTGTGGSGNTIYFGEGSWLTVV.

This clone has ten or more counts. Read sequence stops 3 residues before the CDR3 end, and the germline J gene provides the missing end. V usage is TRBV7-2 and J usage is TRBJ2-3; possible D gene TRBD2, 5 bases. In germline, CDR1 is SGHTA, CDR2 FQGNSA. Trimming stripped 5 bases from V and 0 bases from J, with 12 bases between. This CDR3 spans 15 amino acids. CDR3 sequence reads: CASSPRAGSTDTQYF. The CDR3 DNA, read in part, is TGTGCCAGCAGCCCTCGCGCGGGTAGCACAGATACG.

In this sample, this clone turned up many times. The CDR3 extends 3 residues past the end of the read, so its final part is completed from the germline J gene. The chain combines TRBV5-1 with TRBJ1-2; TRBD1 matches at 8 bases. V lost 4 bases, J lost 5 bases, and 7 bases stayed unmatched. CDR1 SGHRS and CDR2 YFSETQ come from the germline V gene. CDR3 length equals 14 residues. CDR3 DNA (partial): TGCGCCAGCAGCATCGGACAGGGTCGTTATGGC. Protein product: CASSIGQGRYG. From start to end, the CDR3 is CASSIGQGRYGYTF.

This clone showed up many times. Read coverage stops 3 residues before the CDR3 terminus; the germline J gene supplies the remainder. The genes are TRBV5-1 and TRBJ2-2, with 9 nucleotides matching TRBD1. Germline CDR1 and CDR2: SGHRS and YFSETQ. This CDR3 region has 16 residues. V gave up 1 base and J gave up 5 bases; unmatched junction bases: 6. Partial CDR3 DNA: TGCGCCAGCAGCTTGATGGGGACAGGGTCAACCGGGGAG. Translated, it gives CASSLMGTGSTGE. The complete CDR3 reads CASSLMGTGSTGELFF.

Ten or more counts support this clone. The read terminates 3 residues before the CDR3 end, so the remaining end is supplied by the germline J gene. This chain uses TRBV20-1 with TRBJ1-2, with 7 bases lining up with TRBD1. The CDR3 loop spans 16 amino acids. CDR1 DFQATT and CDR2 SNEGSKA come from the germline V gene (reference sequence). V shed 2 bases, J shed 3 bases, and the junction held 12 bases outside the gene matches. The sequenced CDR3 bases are TGCAGTGCTAGACCATCCGGGACAGTCGGAGACTATGGC. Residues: CSARPSGTVGDYG. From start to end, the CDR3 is CSARPSGTVGDYGYTF.

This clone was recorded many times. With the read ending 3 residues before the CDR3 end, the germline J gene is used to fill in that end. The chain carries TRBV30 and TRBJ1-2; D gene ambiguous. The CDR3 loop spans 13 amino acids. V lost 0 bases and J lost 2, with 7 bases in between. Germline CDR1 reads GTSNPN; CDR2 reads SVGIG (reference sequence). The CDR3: CAWSVHVNYGYTF. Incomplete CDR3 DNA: TGTGCCTGGAGTGTACACGTGAACTATGGC.

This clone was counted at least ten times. The sequenced part of the CDR3 DNA is TGTGCCAGCAGCGCGAGATCTATGAACACTGAA. Translating it yields CASSARSMNTE. The entire CDR3 sequence reads CASSARSMNTEAFF. The chain links TRBV7-2 to TRBJ1-1, with D hard to call. The missing CDR3 end, 3 residues past where the read stops, is filled in from the germline J gene. The V end lost 5 bases, the J end lost 0 bases, and 10 bases lay between the germline ends. This CDR3 is 14 amino acids long. Germline assignment: CDR1 SGHTA and CDR2 FQGNSA. Supplemented by reference TRBV7-2 and TRBJ1-1, the full variable domain reads GAGVSQSPSNKVTEKGKDVELRCDPISGHTALYWYRQSLGQGLEFLIYFQGNSAPDKSGLPSDRFSAERTGGSVSTLTIQRTQQEDSAVYLCASSARSMNTEAFFGQGTRLTVV.

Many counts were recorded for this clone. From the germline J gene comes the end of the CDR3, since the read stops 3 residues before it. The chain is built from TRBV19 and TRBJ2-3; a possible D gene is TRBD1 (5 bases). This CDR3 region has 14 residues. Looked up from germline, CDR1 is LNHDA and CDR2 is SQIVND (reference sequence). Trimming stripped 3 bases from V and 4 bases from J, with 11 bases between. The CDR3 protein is CASSMTEISDTQYF. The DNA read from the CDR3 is TGTGCCAGTAGTATGACAGAAATTTCAGATACG.

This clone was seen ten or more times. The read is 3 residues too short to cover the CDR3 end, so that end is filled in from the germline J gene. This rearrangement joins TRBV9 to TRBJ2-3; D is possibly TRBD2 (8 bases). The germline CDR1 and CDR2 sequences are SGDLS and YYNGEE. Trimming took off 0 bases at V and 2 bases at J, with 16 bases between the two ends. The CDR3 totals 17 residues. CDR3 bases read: TGTGCCAGCAGCGTAGGAGGGGGCGGGAGGCACACAGATACG. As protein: CASSVGGGGRHTDT. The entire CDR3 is CASSVGGGGRHTDTQYF.